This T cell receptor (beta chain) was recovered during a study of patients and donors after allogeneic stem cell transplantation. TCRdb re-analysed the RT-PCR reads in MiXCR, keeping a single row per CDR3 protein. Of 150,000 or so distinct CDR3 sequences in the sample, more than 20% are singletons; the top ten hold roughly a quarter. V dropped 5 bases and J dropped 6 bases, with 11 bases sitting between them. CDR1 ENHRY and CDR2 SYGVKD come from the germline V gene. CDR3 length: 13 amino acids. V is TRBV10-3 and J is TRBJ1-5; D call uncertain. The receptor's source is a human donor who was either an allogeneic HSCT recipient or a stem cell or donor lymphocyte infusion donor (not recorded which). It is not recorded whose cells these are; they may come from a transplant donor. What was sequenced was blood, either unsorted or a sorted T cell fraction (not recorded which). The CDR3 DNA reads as TGTGCCATCAGTCCCTCGGGTGGTCAGCCCCAGCATTTT. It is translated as CAISPSGGQPQHF.